This TCR beta chain was recorded in a study of Graves' ophthalmopathy and Graves' hyperthyroidism. At least ten counts were recorded for this clonotype. Its antigen is unknown. Study-level findings and limits: Blood also held most thyroid clonotypes expanded above 0.001 frequency.

The CDR3 is 19 residues long. Trimming took off 1 base at V and 7 bases at J, with 26 bases between the two ends. CDR1 LNHNV and CDR2 YYDKDF come from the germline V gene (reference sequence). The hyperthyroidism patients, aged 18 to 65, had been newly diagnosed, with under 2 months' duration. Diagnosis used clinical symptoms, serum thyroxine, TRAb, thyroid ultrasound and orbital computed tomography. The sequenced template was RNA, covering the TCR beta CDR3 region. The library came from an HTBI-primed first-round RT-PCR and a second-round multiplex PCR. TCRdb passed the multiplex PCR reads through MiXCR, listing each CDR3 protein once. The profile shows 500,000 to 700,000 distinct CDR3 sequences, roughly 40% of them singletons.

The sequence derives from an adult man with Graves' hyperthyroidism. Specimen: peripheral blood or thyroid tissue (not recorded which). J is TRBJ1-5 and V is TRBV15; perhaps TRBD1 as D (5 bases). CDR3 residues: CATSRADSDWPGGRQPQHF. The CDR3 DNA follows: TGTGCCACCAGCAGAGCCGACTCGGACTGGCCGGGGGGGAGACAGCCCCAGCATTTT.